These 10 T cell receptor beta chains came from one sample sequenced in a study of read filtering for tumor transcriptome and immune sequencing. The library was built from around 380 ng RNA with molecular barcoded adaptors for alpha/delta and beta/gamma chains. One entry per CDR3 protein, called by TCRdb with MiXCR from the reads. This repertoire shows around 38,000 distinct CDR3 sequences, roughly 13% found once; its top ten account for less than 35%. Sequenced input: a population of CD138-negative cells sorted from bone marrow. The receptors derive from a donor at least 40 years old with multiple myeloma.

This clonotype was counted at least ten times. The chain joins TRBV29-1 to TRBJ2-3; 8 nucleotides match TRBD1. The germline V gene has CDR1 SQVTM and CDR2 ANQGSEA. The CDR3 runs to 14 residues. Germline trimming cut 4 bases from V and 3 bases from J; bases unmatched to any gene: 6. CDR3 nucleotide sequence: TGCAGCGTTGGGCAGGGGGCGCGTACAGATACGCAGTATTTT. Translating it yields CSVGQGARTDTQYF.

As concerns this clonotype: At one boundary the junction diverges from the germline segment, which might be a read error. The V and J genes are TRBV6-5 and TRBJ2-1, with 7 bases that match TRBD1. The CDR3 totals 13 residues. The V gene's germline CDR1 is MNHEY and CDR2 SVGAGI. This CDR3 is CASSYTAGTEMLF. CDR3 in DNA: TGTGCCAGCAGTTACACTGCCGGGACAGAGATGCTCTTC.

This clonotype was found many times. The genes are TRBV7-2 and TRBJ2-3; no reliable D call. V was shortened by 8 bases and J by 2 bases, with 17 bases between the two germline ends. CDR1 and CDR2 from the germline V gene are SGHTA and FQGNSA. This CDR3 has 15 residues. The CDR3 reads CASSYDSFPTDTQYF. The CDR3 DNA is TGTGCCAGCTCATACGACTCCTTTCCCACAGATACGCAGTATTTT.

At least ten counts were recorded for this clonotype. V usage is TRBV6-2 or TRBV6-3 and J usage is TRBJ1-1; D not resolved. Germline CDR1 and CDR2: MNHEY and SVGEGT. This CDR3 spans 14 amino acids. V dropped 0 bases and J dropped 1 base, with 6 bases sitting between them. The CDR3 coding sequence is TGTGCCAGCAGTTACTCAGGTCGGAACACTGAAGCTTTCTTT. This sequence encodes CASSYSGRNTEAFF.

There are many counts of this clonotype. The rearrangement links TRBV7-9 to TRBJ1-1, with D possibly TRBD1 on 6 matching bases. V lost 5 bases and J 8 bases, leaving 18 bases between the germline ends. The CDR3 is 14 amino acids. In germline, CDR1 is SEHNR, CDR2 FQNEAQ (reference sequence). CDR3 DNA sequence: TGTGCCAGCAGCCCTCAGGGGTCAGTCAAAGAAGCTTTCTTT. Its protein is CASSPQGSVKEAFF.

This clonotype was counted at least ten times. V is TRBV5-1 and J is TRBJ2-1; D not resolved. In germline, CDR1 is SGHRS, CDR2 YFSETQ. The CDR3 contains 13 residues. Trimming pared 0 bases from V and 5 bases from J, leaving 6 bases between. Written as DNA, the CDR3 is TGCGCCAGCAGCTTGGCCCAAAACAATGAGCAGTTCTTC. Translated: CASSLAQNNEQFF.

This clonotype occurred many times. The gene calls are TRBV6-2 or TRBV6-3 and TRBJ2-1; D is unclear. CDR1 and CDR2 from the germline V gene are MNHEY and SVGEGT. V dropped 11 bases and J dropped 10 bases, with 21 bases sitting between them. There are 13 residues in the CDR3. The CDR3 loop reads CAARGPVPLEQFF. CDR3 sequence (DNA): TGTGCCGCCAGAGGTCCAGTCCCCTTGGAGCAGTTCTTC.

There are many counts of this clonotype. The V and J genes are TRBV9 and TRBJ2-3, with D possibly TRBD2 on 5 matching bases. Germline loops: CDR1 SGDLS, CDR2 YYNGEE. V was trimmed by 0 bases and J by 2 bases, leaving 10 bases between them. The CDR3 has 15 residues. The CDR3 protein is CASSVVGEYTDTQYF. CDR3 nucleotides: TGTGCCAGCAGCGTAGTCGGGGAGTACACAGATACGCAGTATTTT.

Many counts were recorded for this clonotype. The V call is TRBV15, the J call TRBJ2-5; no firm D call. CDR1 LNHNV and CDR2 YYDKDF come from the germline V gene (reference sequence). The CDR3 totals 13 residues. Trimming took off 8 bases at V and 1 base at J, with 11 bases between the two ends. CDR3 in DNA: TGTGCCACCTTGAAGGGCACCCAAGAGACCCAGTACTTC. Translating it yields CATLKGTQETQYF.

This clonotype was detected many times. The CDR3 spells CASSHGTGGGTDTQYF. As DNA, the CDR3 is TGTGCCAGCAGCCACGGGACAGGAGGTGGCACAGATACGCAGTATTTT. The rearrangement uses TRBV3-1 and TRBJ2-3, with 8 bases aligning to TRBD1. The CDR3 loop spans 16 amino acids. V lost 3 bases, J lost 1 base, and 6 bases stayed unmatched. CDR1 is LGHDT and CDR2 is YNNKEL in the germline V gene (reference sequence).